These 32 T cell receptor beta chains share one sample of origin, sequenced in a study of blood T cells in healthy people across ages. PCR was performed a second time for about 6 to 11 cycles using a sample-barcoded 5' primer and a J-beta primer mix. TCRdb analysed the 5' RACE reads with MiXCR anew, one entry per CDR3 protein. The sample comprises about 970,000 distinct CDR3 sequences, 51% of which are singletons, and about a fifth rests with the top ten. The sequencing input was blood. These receptors originate from a woman in her fifties or sixties in good health.

This clonotype was observed a handful of times. The chain recombines TRBV24-1 with TRBJ2-1; 8 bases are shared with TRBD1. CDR1 KGHDR and CDR2 SFDVKD come from the germline V gene. Trimming at V came to 7 bases and at J to 6 bases, leaving 4 bases not matched to a gene. The length of the CDR3 is 13 residues. CDR3 DNA: TGTGCCACCAGCCAGGGGGCGGTCAATGAGCAGTTCTTC. It encodes CATSQGAVNEQFF.

This clonotype showed up just a few times. This chain connects TRBV7-2 to TRBJ2-3; the D is unclear. Germline V gene sequence: CDR1 SGHTA, CDR2 FQGNSA. With 3 bases removed from V and 4 bases from J, the gap between germline ends came to 8 bases. This CDR3 comprises 13 residues. DNA of the CDR3: TGTGCCAGCAGCTTGTACGAGGCAGATACGCAGTATTTT. Translation: CASSLYEADTQYF.

CDR3 in DNA: TGTGCCAGCAGCCGAGTCAGCGTCTCTTGTGGCTACACCTTC. Amino acid sequence: CASSRVSVSCGYTF. J is TRBJ1-2 and V is TRBV7-2; D uncertain. CDR1 and CDR2 from the germline V gene are SGHTA and FQGNSA. With 5 bases removed from V and 7 bases from J, the gap between germline ends came to 17 bases. The CDR3 length is 14 residues.

The J gene is TRBJ1-6, the V gene TRBV5-1; D not certain. This CDR3 spans 15 amino acids. The germline CDR1 and CDR2 sequences are SGHRS and YFSETQ. Deletions cut 1 base from V and 7 bases from J, with 12 bases between. CDR3 DNA: TGCGCCAGCAGCTTGACAGCGCTCACGAATTCACCCCTCCACTTT. Translation: CASSLTALTNSPLHF. Complete variable domain (other parts from reference TRBV5-1 and TRBJ1-6): KAGVTQTPRYLIKTRGQQVTLSCSPISGHRSVSWYQQTPGQGLQFLFEYFSETQRNKGNFPGRFSGRQFSNSRSEMNVSTLELGDSALYLCASSLTALTNSPLHFGNGTRLTVT.

The rearrangement links TRBV3-1 to TRBJ2-7; possibly TRBD2 for D (6 bases). Trimming left V 3 bases short and J 3 bases short, with 15 bases between. This CDR3 has 15 residues. Germline loops: CDR1 LGHDT, CDR2 YNNKEL (reference sequence). For the CDR3, the DNA is TGTGCCAGCAGCCAGGCGTCGGGACTCCACTACGAGCAGTACTTC. This gives the protein CASSQASGLHYEQYF.

This sequence joins TRBV28 and TRBJ1-4; perhaps TRBD1 as D (6 bases). With 4 bases removed from V and 8 bases from J, the gap between germline ends came to 17 bases. The CDR3 has 15 residues. Germline V lookup: CDR1 MDHEN, CDR2 SYDVKM. The CDR3 loop is CASSSPGQRGEKLFF. In DNA form, the CDR3 reads TGTGCCAGCAGTTCCCCTGGACAGAGGGGGGAAAAACTGTTTTTT.

This rearrangement joins TRBV6-1 to TRBJ2-5, with TRBD2 identical over 10 bases. The V gene end was trimmed by 5 bases and the J gene end by 11 bases; junction bases not matched to a gene: 11. CDR3 length: 14 amino acids. The germline V gene has CDR1 MNHNS and CDR2 SASEGT. The CDR3 coding sequence is TGTGCCAGCAGTCCTAGCGGGAGAGTCTTTGAGCAGTACTTC. Amino acid sequence: CASSPSGRVFEQYF.

This clonotype was observed a handful of times. This sequence joins TRBV5-5 and TRBJ2-7, with a weak D call TRBD1 (6 bases). V lost 1 base, J lost 3 bases, and 8 bases lay in between. Germline V lookup: CDR1 SGHKS, CDR2 YYEKEE (reference sequence). The CDR3 runs to 13 residues. CDR3 sequence reads: CASSLTTGYEQYF. The CDR3 region has the DNA TGTGCCAGCAGCTTGACGACAGGCTACGAGCAGTACTTC.

V usage is TRBV28 and J usage is TRBJ2-6; the D gene is possibly TRBD1 (6 bases). This CDR3 spans 15 amino acids. V was shortened by 6 bases and J by 2 bases, with 11 bases between the two germline ends. Germline V gene sequence: CDR1 MDHEN, CDR2 SYDVKM. CDR3 bases: TGTGCCAGCAGAACGCCAGGGGCTGGGGCCAACGTCCTGACTTTC. Amino acid sequence: CASRTPGAGANVLTF.

The rearrangement joins TRBV11-2 to TRBJ1-6; the match to TRBD1 covers 7 bases. Germline V gene data show CDR1 as SGHAT and CDR2 as FQNNGV. V lost 4 bases and J lost 7; bases outside the gene matches: 7. The CDR3 has 15 residues. CDR3 in DNA: TGTGCCAGCAGCTCAAGACAGGGTAGAAATTCACCCCTCCACTTT. It is translated as CASSSRQGRNSPLHF.

The chain joins TRBV12-3 or TRBV12-4 to TRBJ1-5, with D possibly TRBD1 on 6 matching bases. V was clipped by 2 bases and J by 2 bases, with 10 bases between them. The CDR3 contains 15 residues. The chain's CDR3 is CASSLTGSGNQPQHF. The CDR3 DNA follows: TGTGCCAGCAGTTTAACAGGGAGTGGCAATCAGCCCCAGCATTTT.

The rearrangement uses TRBV28 and TRBJ2-1; 10 nucleotides line up with TRBD2. Per the germline V gene, CDR1 is MDHEN and CDR2 is SYDVKM. The CDR3 runs to 15 residues. V shed 6 bases and J 5 bases; nucleotides not matched to a gene: 7. The CDR3 loop reads CASSWSGRANNEQFF. In DNA, the CDR3 is TGTGCCAGCAGCTGGAGCGGGAGGGCAAACAATGAGCAGTTCTTC.

The chain recombines TRBV29-1 with TRBJ2-4, with 10 bases lining up with TRBD1. Gene TRBJ2-7 matches the end of the DNA better, so the J call may be wrong. Germline CDR1 reads SQVTM; CDR2 reads ANQGSEA. The CDR3 length is 12 residues. CDR3 amino acids: CSGGDRGYEQYF. The CDR3 nucleotides read TGCAGCGGGGGGGACAGGGGATACGAGCAGTACTTC.

This chain links TRBV29-1 with TRBJ2-3; D perhaps matches TRBD1 (5 bases). Trimming cost V 6 bases and J 0 bases, with 16 bases left between them. Germline CDR1 SQVTM, CDR2 ANQGSEA. The CDR3 is made up of 15 amino acids. CDR3 nucleotides: TGCAGCGTCGCACGCAGGGCTGGGAGCACAGATACGCAGTATTTT. Amino acids: CSVARRAGSTDTQYF.

The CDR3 region is CASSVDPVNTEAFF. CDR3 DNA: TGTGCCAGCAGCGTAGATCCGGTGAACACTGAAGCTTTCTTT. The V call is TRBV9, the J call TRBJ1-1, with D uncertain. This CDR3 has 14 amino acids. In germline, CDR1 is SGDLS, CDR2 YYNGEE. Trimming shortened V by 0 bases and J by 0 bases, and 6 bases separated the two germline ends. The full variable domain, its missing parts supplied by reference TRBV9 and TRBJ1-1, is DSGVTQTPKHLITATGQRVTLRCSPRSGDLSVYWYQQSLDQGLQFLIQYYNGEERAKGNILERFSAQQFPDLHSELNLSSLELGDSALYFCASSVDPVNTEAFFGQGTRLTVV.

V gene TRBV29-1 combines with J gene TRBJ2-7; TRBD2 matches 11 bases. The V segment lost 5 bases and the J segment 3 bases; nucleotides outside the gene matches: 3. The CDR3 consists of 13 residues. Germline V gene lookup returns CDR1 SQVTM and CDR2 ANQGSEA. CDR3 residues: CSVSTSGIYEQYF. For the CDR3, the DNA is TGCAGCGTTTCGACTAGCGGGATCTACGAGCAGTACTTC.

The table lists this clonotype with a count of one. The V gene is TRBV5-6, the J gene TRBJ2-4, with TRBD2 matching 11 bases. The J call may be mistaken, given a closer DNA end match to TRBJ2-7. This CDR3 comprises 14 residues. Germline V gene data show CDR1 as SGHDT and CDR2 as YYEEEE. CDR3 loop: CASRVAGGRYEQYF. The CDR3 nucleotides read TGTGCCAGCAGAGTAGCGGGAGGGCGGTACGAGCAGTACTTC.

This chain joins TRBV29-1 and TRBJ2-1; no definite D call. Germline assignment: CDR1 SQVTM and CDR2 ANQGSEA. The CDR3 has 14 residues. Trimming left V 4 bases short and J 4 bases short, with 14 bases between. The CDR3 DNA follows: TGCAGCGTTGGTATCGGCAGTTTATACAATGAGCAGTTCTTC. It is translated as CSVGIGSLYNEQFF.

This chain connects TRBV14 to TRBJ1-2, with D uncertain. The CDR3 contains 15 residues. Germline V gene sequence: CDR1 SGHDN, CDR2 FVKESK. V shed 0 bases and J shed 4 bases, with 12 bases lying between them. The CDR3 bases are TGTGCCAGCAGCCAAGATTCGAGAACCCGCTATGGCTACACCTTC. This sequence encodes CASSQDSRTRYGYTF. The whole variable domain, filled in from reference TRBV14 and TRBJ1-2, reads EAGVTQFPSHSVIEKGQTVTLRCDPISGHDNLYWYRRVMGKEIKFLLHFVKESKQDESGMPNNRFLAERTGGTYSTLKVQPAELEDSGVYFCASSQDSRTRYGYTFGSGTRLTVV.

The V call is TRBV7-9, the J call TRBJ2-3; tentatively, D is TRBD2 (6 bases). Trimming pared 2 bases from V and 2 bases from J, leaving 17 bases between. The CDR3 contains 17 residues. CDR1 is SEHNR and CDR2 is FQNEAQ in the germline V gene (reference sequence). The CDR3 DNA sequence: TGTGCCAGCAGCTTACGGGCGGGGCCGGGGAACACAGATACGCAGTATTTT. Protein sequence: CASSLRAGPGNTDTQYF.

This clonotype was seen more than once but under ten times. The chain couples TRBV27 to TRBJ2-7; D is possibly TRBD2 (6 bases). V was clipped by 6 bases and J by 5 bases, with 11 bases between them. The CDR3 has 12 amino acids. Per the germline V gene, CDR1 is MNHEY and CDR2 is SMNVEV (reference sequence). CDR3 sequence reads: CASRGAGNEQYF. The CDR3 coding sequence is TGTGCCAGCAGAGGAGCGGGCAACGAGCAGTACTTC.

As concerns this clonotype: A much larger clone lies one base from this, so it may be a read error. V gene TRBV7-2 combines with J gene TRBJ2-5, with D hard to call. V was trimmed by 4 bases and J by 5 bases, leaving 11 bases between them. Germline CDR1 reads SGHTA; CDR2 reads FQGNSA. This CDR3 is 13 amino acids long. In DNA, the CDR3 is TGTGCCAGCAGCTGTCGTCCCCTTGAGACCCAGTACTTC. Translating gives CASSCRPLETQYF.

The chain uses TRBV20-1 and TRBJ1-2; possible D gene TRBD1, 6 bases. Germline V CDR1 and CDR2: DFQATT, SNEGSKA (reference sequence). This CDR3 comprises 13 residues. V lost 4 bases, J lost 8 bases, and 17 bases lay in between. This chain's CDR3 is CSATTLLRGGYTF. The DNA for the CDR3 is TGCAGTGCTACAACTCTACTTAGGGGGGGCTACACCTTC.

This clonotype showed up many times. For the CDR3, the DNA is TGCAGTGCTGCCCGGGACAGGGGTTACAATGAGCAGTTCTTC. This codes for CSAARDRGYNEQFF. The chain recombines TRBV20-1 with TRBJ2-1; 10 bases agree with TRBD1. V lost 5 bases and J lost 4; bases outside the gene matches: 5. The CDR3 covers 14 residues. The germline CDR1 and CDR2 sequences are DFQATT and SNEGSKA (reference sequence).

The V call is TRBV20-1, the J call TRBJ2-4; possibly TRBD1 or TRBD2 for D (5 bases each). Germline CDR1 is DFQATT and CDR2 is SNEGSKA (reference sequence). The CDR3 totals 13 residues. CDR3 amino acids: CSLTITVGGIQYF. The CDR3 region has the DNA TGCAGCCTCACTATTACCGTTGGGGGCATTCAGTACTTC.

This clonotype turned up a few times. The genes are TRBV20-1 and TRBJ1-1; the D gene is possibly TRBD1 (5 bases). In germline, CDR1 is DFQATT, CDR2 SNEGSKA (reference sequence). The ends were cut back, 0 bases at V and 7 bases at J, with 12 bases in the middle. The CDR3 totals 13 residues. CDR3 sequence: CSARDRSGGEAFF. Written as DNA, the CDR3 is TGCAGTGCTAGAGATCGGTCGGGGGGTGAAGCTTTCTTT.

In its sample, this clonotype was seen once. The J gene is TRBJ2-5, the V gene TRBV6-1; 9 nucleotides line up with TRBD2. With 11 bases clipped from V and 4 bases from J, the junction kept 11 bases outside the gene matches. The CDR3 extends over 14 amino acids. The V gene's germline CDR1 is MNHNS and CDR2 SASEGT. The CDR3 sequence: CAGRNSAGGETQYF. Written as DNA, the CDR3 is TGTGCCGGCCGAAATTCAGCGGGAGGAGAGACCCAGTACTTC.

This clonotype has only a few counts. This sequence joins TRBV20-1 and TRBJ2-7; no definite D call. CDR1 DFQATT and CDR2 SNEGSKA come from the germline V gene (reference sequence). The CDR3 runs to 14 residues. The germline V and J ends were trimmed by 6 bases and 7 bases, with 22 bases remaining between them. The DNA for the CDR3 is TGCAGTGCGTTAACTAAGAGCCCCTCTAAGGAGCAGTACTTC. Translated, it gives CSALTKSPSKEQYF.

In regard to this clonotype: The junction does not match germline at one end; this may be a read error. The chain is built from TRBV27 and TRBJ2-6, with D perhaps given as TRBD1 or TRBD2 (5 bases each). From germline, CDR1 is MNHEY and CDR2 SMNVEV (reference sequence). The CDR3 is 17 amino acids. DNA for the CDR3: TGTGCCAGCAGTTTATATGCAGCTAGCTCTGGGGCCAACGTCCCGACTTTC. This translates into CASSLYAASSGANVPTF. The whole variable domain, remainder taken from reference TRBV27 and TRBJ2-6, is EAQVTQNPRYLITVTGKKLTVTCSQNMNHEYMSWYRQDPGLGLRQIYYSMNVEVTDKGDVPEGYKVSRKEKRNFPLILESPSPNQTSLYFCASSLYAASSGANVPTFGAGSRLTVL.

This clonotype turned up a few times. This chain uses TRBV20-1 with TRBJ2-4; possibly TRBD1 or TRBD2 for D (5 bases each). The J call may be incorrect, as the DNA end agrees better with TRBJ2-7. CDR1 and CDR2 from the germline V gene are DFQATT and SNEGSKA (reference sequence). The CDR3 runs to 12 residues. The CDR3 loop is CSALGRLYEQYF. CDR3 nucleotide sequence: TGCAGTGCCCTGGGACGACTTTACGAGCAGTACTTC.

CDR3 loop: CAWSGLGSNEQYF. The CDR3 coding sequence is TGTGCCTGGAGTGGTTTGGGTTCGAACGAGCAGTACTTC. This chain uses TRBV30 with TRBJ2-7, with D unresolved. This CDR3 region has 13 residues. Germline V gene lookup returns CDR1 GTSNPN and CDR2 SVGIG (reference sequence). V was cut by 1 base and J by 5 bases, with 12 bases left in between.

This sequence joins TRBV10-3 and TRBJ2-5, with D perhaps TRBD2 (6 bases). The CDR3 has 14 residues. V was cut by 2 bases and J by 3 bases, with 10 bases left in between. Germline V gene sequence: CDR1 ENHRY, CDR2 SYGVKD. CDR3 protein: CAISEPGTEETQYF. For the CDR3, the DNA is TGTGCCATCAGTGAGCCCGGGACTGAAGAGACCCAGTACTTC.